The clone carrying this T cell receptor beta chain was counted once. CDR3 length: 16 amino acids. With 0 bases clipped from V and 10 bases from J, the junction kept 9 bases outside the gene matches. Germline CDR1 is LGHDT and CDR2 is YNNKEL (reference sequence). The data were taken from a study of CD8 T cells in Susac syndrome. Study details: The sequenced Susac syndrome patients comprised 5 or 6 with active disease and fewer than 10 in remission. When blood was drawn, patients with Susac syndrome were on intravenous immunoglobulin alone, on corticosteroids, or therapy-naive.

The RNA input was 0.5 to 1 ug, and it was reverse transcribed with random hexamers. Using its own MiXCR run on the immunoSEQ multiplex PCR reads, TCRdb lists one record per CDR3 protein. This sample has approximately 210,000 distinct CDR3 sequences, with about 94% found just once. Sequenced input: CD4+ T cells from PBMCs. This receptor was obtained from a human donor with Susac syndrome. The chain couples TRBV3-1 to TRBJ2-1; 10 nucleotides line up with TRBD2. CDR3 sequence: CASSQEVSGGLGEQFF. CDR3 DNA: TGTGCCAGCAGCCAAGAGGTTAGCGGGGGGCTTGGCGAGCAGTTCTTC.